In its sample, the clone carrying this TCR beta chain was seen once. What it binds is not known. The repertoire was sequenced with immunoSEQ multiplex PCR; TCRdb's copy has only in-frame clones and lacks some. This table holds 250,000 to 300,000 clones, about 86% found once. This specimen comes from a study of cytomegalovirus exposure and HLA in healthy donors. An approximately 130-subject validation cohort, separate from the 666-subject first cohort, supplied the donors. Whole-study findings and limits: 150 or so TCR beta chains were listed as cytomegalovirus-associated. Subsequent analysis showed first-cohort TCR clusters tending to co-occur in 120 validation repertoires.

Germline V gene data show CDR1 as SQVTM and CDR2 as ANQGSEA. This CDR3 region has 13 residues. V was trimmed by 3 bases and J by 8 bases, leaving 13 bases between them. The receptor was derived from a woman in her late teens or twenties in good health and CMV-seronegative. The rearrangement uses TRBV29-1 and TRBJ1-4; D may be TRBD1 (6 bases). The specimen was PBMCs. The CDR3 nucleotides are TGCAGCGTTGACTTAGGGGGAGTAGAAAAACTGTTTTTT. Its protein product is CSVDLGGVEKLFF.